The 18 T cell receptor beta chains listed next were all sequenced from one sample in a study of cytomegalovirus exposure and HLA in healthy donors. Use of 60 Vbeta and 13 Jbeta primers characterized the PCR. The protocol was immunoSEQ multiplex PCR, while the TCRdb copy is restricted to in-frame clones and leaves out a portion. The data hold roughly 150,000 clones, with roughly 87% observed a single time. The specimen sequenced was PBMCs. The receptors were gathered from a man under 40 in good health and CMV-seropositive.

This chain joins TRBV28 and TRBJ1-2; TRBD1 matches 7 bases. Germline V CDR1 and CDR2: MDHEN, SYDVKM. The CDR3 runs to 13 residues. With 4 bases clipped from V and 5 bases from J, the junction kept 4 bases outside the gene matches. The CDR3: CASSYDREYGYTF. Here the CDR3 DNA reads TGTGCCAGCAGTTACGACAGGGAATATGGCTACACCTTC.

The chain couples TRBV19 to TRBJ1-1, with D hard to call. The germline V gene has CDR1 LNHDA and CDR2 SQIVND (reference sequence). The germline V and J ends were trimmed by 6 bases and 8 bases, with 16 bases remaining between them. This CDR3 region has 13 residues. CDR3 in DNA: TGTGCCAGTAGGCCGATGGGCTCCCCGGAAGCTTTCTTT. Its translation: CASRPMGSPEAFF.

The chain is built from TRBV27 and TRBJ1-1, with 9 nucleotides matching TRBD1. The germline V gene has CDR1 MNHEY and CDR2 SMNVEV (reference sequence). This CDR3 is 13 amino acids long. The V and J ends lost 8 bases and 1 base, in that order; junction bases with no gene match: 2. The CDR3 spells CASGGQGNTEAFF. CDR3 coding DNA: TGTGCCAGCGGGGGACAGGGGAACACTGAAGCTTTCTTT.

This chain links TRBV19 with TRBJ1-4; no definite D call. The germline V and J ends were trimmed by 5 bases and 2 bases, with 12 bases remaining between them. Germline V gene data show CDR1 as LNHDA and CDR2 as SQIVND (reference sequence). This CDR3 is 15 amino acids long. As DNA, the CDR3 is TGTGCCAGTAGTGGCCGGTGGGCGACTAATGAAAAACTGTTTTTT. Its translation: CASSGRWATNEKLFF.

This sequence joins TRBV2 and TRBJ2-7; possible D gene TRBD2, 6 bases. Deletions cut 6 bases from V and 1 base from J, with 10 bases between. The V gene's germline CDR1 is SNHLY and CDR2 FYNNEI. This CDR3 region has 13 residues. CDR3 bases: TGTGCCAGCAGGCGGGACGGTTCCTACGAGCAGTACTTC. Translating gives CASRRDGSYEQYF.

This clone was observed a handful of times. The rearrangement joins TRBV28 to TRBJ1-5, with 10 bases lining up with TRBD1. The CDR3 is 16 amino acids. The germline V gene has CDR1 MDHEN and CDR2 SYDVKM. Losses at the gene ends were 10 bases for V and 0 bases for J; bases not matched to a gene: 9. CDR3 residues: CATRDRGRGSNQPQHF. For the CDR3, the DNA is TGTGCCACCCGGGACAGGGGAAGGGGTAGCAATCAGCCCCAGCATTTT.

This chain links TRBV7-2 with TRBJ1-5; TRBD1 matches 7 bases. CDR3 length equals 14 residues. Looked up from germline, CDR1 is SGHTA and CDR2 is FQGNSA. V trimming: 2 bases; J trimming: 2 bases; junction bases outside the gene matches: 0. Written as DNA, the CDR3 is TGTGCCAGCAGCTTAACAGGGGGCAATCAGCCCCAGCATTTT. Translation gives CASSLTGGNQPQHF.

The chain joins TRBV18 to TRBJ2-5, with 10 positions matching TRBD2. The J call is doubtful: the DNA matches TRBJ2-7 better. CDR1 and CDR2 from the germline V gene are KGHSH and LQKENI. The CDR3 covers 15 residues. In DNA form, the CDR3 reads TGTGCCAGCTCGCGAGCGGGAGGGTTTTTCAACGAGCAGTACTTC. The encoded protein is CASSRAGGFFNEQYF.

Worth noting for this clone: Within the sample, other DNA sequences also encode this same CDR3. The chain couples TRBV7-2 to TRBJ2-1; unclear D gene. Germline V lookup: CDR1 SGHTA, CDR2 FQGNSA. Trimming took off 3 bases at V and 6 bases at J, with 3 bases between the two ends. The CDR3 is 11 residues long. Here the CDR3 reads CASSFINEQFF. The CDR3 coding sequence is TGTGCCAGCAGCTTTATCAATGAGCAGTTCTTC.

This clone was observed a few times. The chain carries TRBV27 and TRBJ2-6, with 9 nucleotides matching TRBD1. The CDR3 contains 17 residues. CDR1 and CDR2 from the germline V gene are MNHEY and SMNVEV (reference sequence). Trimming at V came to 5 bases and at J to 2 bases, leaving 7 bases not matched to a gene. The CDR3 sequence: CASSPDRTGAGANVLTF. Here the CDR3 DNA reads TGTGCCAGCAGTCCAGACCGGACAGGGGCTGGGGCCAACGTCCTGACTTTC.

This rearrangement joins TRBV5-5 to TRBJ2-2, with D possibly being TRBD2 (6 bases). The V end was cut by 6 bases, the J end by 7 bases, with 16 bases between. The CDR3 totals 14 residues. Germline loops: CDR1 SGHKS, CDR2 YYEKEE (reference sequence). The DNA for the CDR3 is TGTGCCAGCAACTCCCTGCGGGGAAACGGGGAGCTGTTTTTT. This translates into CASNSLRGNGELFF.

The CDR3 is CASSRLPGSSYEQYF. The CDR3 DNA is TGTGCCAGCAGTCGACTCCCGGGGAGCTCCTACGAGCAGTACTTC. The chain recombines TRBV27 with TRBJ2-7; D may be TRBD2 (5 bases). The CDR3 contains 15 residues. Trimming took 5 bases from V and 0 from J, leaving 14 bases between them. CDR1 MNHEY and CDR2 SMNVEV come from the germline V gene (reference sequence).

A remark on this clone: The same CDR3 is also encoded by other DNA sequences in this sample. The gene calls are TRBV6-5 and TRBJ1-1; possibly TRBD1 for D (6 bases). V was clipped by 3 bases and J by 0 bases, with 8 bases between them. Germline CDR1 reads MNHEY; CDR2 reads SVGAGI. This CDR3 has 14 amino acids. CDR3: CASSYRDMNTEAFF. DNA for the CDR3: TGTGCCAGCAGTTATCGGGACATGAACACTGAAGCTTTCTTT.

CDR3 nucleotide sequence: TGTGCCTGGAGCTTGGACACCATTGAAGCTTTCTTT. Amino acid sequence: CAWSLDTIEAFF. This chain joins TRBV30 and TRBJ1-1; TRBD1 is a possible D gene (5 bases). CDR1 and CDR2 from the germline V gene are GTSNPN and SVGIG (reference sequence). Trimming shortened V by 3 bases and J by 7 bases, and 12 bases separated the two germline ends. The CDR3 is 12 residues long.

This chain joins TRBV7-8 and TRBJ2-1, with TRBD2 matching over 14 bases. The germline CDR1 and CDR2 sequences are SGHVS and FQNEAQ. The CDR3 has 16 amino acids. The junction had 6 bases not matched to a gene; V was cut back by 4 bases and J by 7 bases. The CDR3, as DNA: TGTGCCAGCAGCTCTCGACTAGCGGGAGGGCCGAATGAGCAGTTCTTC. It is translated as CASSSRLAGGPNEQFF.

The chain joins TRBV2 to TRBJ1-4; D is unresolved. This CDR3 is built from 15 residues. With 7 bases removed from V and 0 bases from J, the gap between germline ends came to 12 bases. Germline-derived CDR1 and CDR2 are SNHLY and FYNNEI. The chain's CDR3 is CASIDRSTTNEKLFF. The CDR3, as DNA: TGTGCCAGCATCGATCGGAGCACAACTAATGAAAAACTGTTTTTT. The entire variable domain, with the rest obtained from reference TRBV2 and TRBJ1-4, is as follows: EPEVTQTPSHQVTQMGQEVILRCVPISNHLYFYWYRQILGQKVEFLVSFYNNEISEKSEIFDDQFSVERPDGSNFTLKIRSTKLEDSAMYFCASIDRSTTNEKLFFGSGTQLSVL.

The chain links TRBV27 to TRBJ2-7; D call uncertain. Trimming shortened V by 3 bases and J by 1 base, and 10 bases separated the two germline ends. The CDR3 covers 14 residues. Germline lookup yields CDR1 MNHEY and CDR2 SMNVEV (reference sequence). The CDR3 DNA reads TGTGCCAGCAGTTTGGCAGTCTGGTCCTACGAGCAGTACTTC. Its translation is CASSLAVWSYEQYF.

This clone was observed a handful of times. The gene calls are TRBV6-1 and TRBJ2-3, with D tentatively TRBD2 (6 bases). CDR1 is MNHNS and CDR2 is SASEGT in the germline V gene. There are 15 residues in the CDR3. The ends were cut back, 6 bases at V and 6 bases at J, with 19 bases in the middle. As DNA, the CDR3 is TGTGCCAGCAGGGCCAATGGGGCGGGGATCGATACGCAGTATTTT. Translated: CASRANGAGIDTQYF.